This T cell receptor beta chain emerged from a study of cytomegalovirus exposure and HLA in healthy donors. General study results and limits: Across donors, presence/absence analyses took sequencing depth to be roughly uniform. Being indistinguishable, some V segments were excluded, TRBV6-2 and TRBV6-3 among them.

This clone appeared a few times. Its antigen is not known. These donors counted as nominally healthy when sampled, but unrecorded immune exposures were likely. In germline, CDR1 is SGHRS, CDR2 YFSETQ. Trimming stripped 1 base from V and 4 bases from J, with 9 bases between. The length of the CDR3 is 14 residues. Vbeta (60) and Jbeta (13) primers were used in the PCR. In the study's own analysis: An analysis performed later counted 75 million to 80 million unique TCR beta chains (approximately 10 million of them shared). Libraries were prepared by immunoSEQ multiplex PCR; TCRdb keeps only in-frame clonotypes and omits some of them. The DNA gave D and trimming, while V, J and clone size come from that table. Altogether more than 110,000 clones are present, roughly 80% being singletons, with the ten largest covering 4% to 6%.

The chain links TRBV5-1 to TRBJ2-1; D is ambiguous. The TCR comes from a woman aged 50 to 60 in good health and CMV-seronegative. Specimen: PBMCs. The CDR3 DNA reads as TGCGCCAGCAGCTTGAATTACAGATACAATGAGCAGTTCTTC. As protein: CASSLNYRYNEQFF.